This T cell receptor beta chain was identified in a study of shared clonotypes between healthy human individuals. Positively selected for CCR7, the CD45RO-negative cells used as naive CD8 cells excluded terminally differentiated effector memory CD45RA+ cells. Clones were read by immunoSEQ multiplex PCR, and TCRdb kept only the in-frame ones, dropping some. The sample has about 2.1 million clones, 90% to 95% seen once; the top ten hold around 1.7%. Trimming at V came to 4 bases and at J to 4 bases, leaving 9 bases not matched to a gene. The V gene's germline CDR1 is LNHDA and CDR2 SQIVND (reference sequence). This CDR3 contains 17 residues.

This sequence joins TRBV19 and TRBJ1-5, with 11 nucleotides matching TRBD1. The clonotype originates from a man aged 18 to 30 in good health. Some clones in this sample may be carry-over from other donors' samples. Sequencing input: naive CD8+ T cells from PBMCs. Written as DNA, the CDR3 is TGTGCCAGTAGTACCCGGGACAGGGGGATGTCTAATCAGCCCCAGCATTTT. It is translated as CASSTRDRGMSNQPQHF.